One sample yielded the 18 T cell receptor beta chains listed below, sequenced in a study of early T cells in non-severe SARS-CoV-2 infection. TCRdb redid the calling of the 5' RACE reads with MiXCR, one entry per CDR3 protein. The sample contains some 77,000 distinct CDR3 sequences, roughly 13% of which appear only once. Input material: whole blood. The receptors derive from an adult who was a healthcare worker with PCR-confirmed SARS-CoV-2 infection or an uninfected control (not recorded which).

The gene calls are TRBV11-2 and TRBJ2-1; 7 bases fit TRBD2. CDR1 is SGHAT, CDR2 FQNNGV, per germline. V trimming: 7 bases; J trimming: 2 bases; junction bases outside the gene matches: 11. The CDR3 is 16 residues long. The chain's CDR3 is CASNPSGGIAYNEQFF. Here the CDR3 DNA reads TGTGCCAGCAACCCTAGCGGAGGAATCGCCTACAATGAGCAGTTCTTC.

This clonotype came up many times. The chain uses TRBV11-2 and TRBJ2-3; D gene unclear. The CDR3 is 14 amino acids. Trimming stripped 6 bases from V and 6 bases from J, with 16 bases between. In germline, CDR1 is SGHAT, CDR2 FQNNGV. The CDR3 spells CASSPLRPTDTQYF. DNA of the CDR3: TGTGCCAGCAGTCCGCTCCGTCCCACGGATACGCAGTATTTT.

This clonotype appeared many times. V gene TRBV20-1 combines with J gene TRBJ2-1; 7 bases agree with TRBD2. The V and J ends lost 1 base and 0 bases, in that order; junction bases with no gene match: 6. This CDR3 has 16 amino acids. From germline, CDR1 is DFQATT and CDR2 SNEGSKA (reference sequence). The DNA of the CDR3 is TGCAGTGCTAGAGCGGTAGGCGGGAGCTCCTACAATGAGCAGTTCTTC. This gives the protein CSARAVGGSSYNEQFF.

This clonotype occurred many times. This chain uses TRBV28 with TRBJ2-7, with 13 bases matching TRBD2. The CDR3 length is 15 residues. J was trimmed by 7 bases and V by 4 bases; bases with no gene match: 7. Germline-derived CDR1 and CDR2 are MDHEN and SYDVKM. The DNA for the CDR3 is TGTGCCAGCAGTTCACTAGCGGGAGGGCCCTGGGAGCAGTACTTC. Translated: CASSSLAGGPWEQYF. The variable domain in full, completed from reference TRBV28 and TRBJ2-7, reads DVKVTQSSRYLVKRTGEKVFLECVQDMDHENMFWYRQDPGLGLRLIYFSYDVKMKEKGDIPEGYSVSREKKERFSLILESASTNQTSMYLCASSSLAGGPWEQYFGPGTRLTVT.

This clonotype was observed many times. The conserved final phenylalanine or tryptophan is absent from the CDR3, which likely points to a read error. The limits of the CDR3 on the DNA are not certain, so only TCRdb's listed CDR3 is given. The J gene is TRBJ2-3, the V gene TRBV11-2. The V gene's germline CDR1 is SGHAT and CDR2 FQNNGV. The length of the CDR3 is 13 amino acids, counting both ends. CDR3 amino acids: CASSSRNTASQRC.

The sample holds a few counts of this clonotype. The chain links TRBV7-6 to TRBJ2-7; 11 nucleotides agree with TRBD2. This CDR3 has 15 amino acids. CDR1 is SGHVS, CDR2 FNYEAQ, per germline. Germline trimming cut 4 bases from V and 3 bases from J; bases unmatched to any gene: 5. CDR3: CASSYRLAGFYEQYF. The CDR3 bases are TGTGCCAGCAGCTACCGACTAGCGGGATTCTACGAGCAGTACTTC.

The chain combines TRBV7-2 with TRBJ1-1, with D uncertain. V was shortened by 5 bases and J by 3 bases, with 7 bases between the two germline ends. The CDR3 length is 12 residues. Per the germline V gene, CDR1 is SGHTA and CDR2 is FQGNSA. The CDR3 spells CASSQKYTEAFF. Written as DNA, the CDR3 is TGTGCCAGCAGCCAAAAATACACTGAAGCTTTCTTT.

This clonotype was found a few times. The chain couples TRBV3-1 to TRBJ1-5; D gene ambiguous. Trimming took 2 bases from V and 2 from J, leaving 4 bases between them. This CDR3 is built from 13 residues. Per the germline V gene, CDR1 is LGHDT and CDR2 is YNNKEL (reference sequence). The CDR3 DNA sequence: TGTGCCAGCAGCCAACAGGGCAATCAGCCCCAGCATTTT. It codes for CASSQQGNQPQHF.

This clonotype was seen a few times. The rearrangement joins TRBV3-1 to TRBJ1-1, with TRBD1 as a possible D gene (6 bases). The V gene lost 4 bases and the J gene lost 5 bases, with 11 bases spanning the gap. The CDR3 contains 13 residues. Germline V gives CDR1 LGHDT, CDR2 YNNKEL (reference sequence). Here the CDR3 DNA reads TGTGCCAGCAGCCTGAACAGGGATACTGAAGCTTTCTTT. Translation: CASSLNRDTEAFF.

In this sample, this clonotype turned up many times. The chain recombines TRBV5-6 with TRBJ1-3; D unresolved. CDR1 and CDR2 (germline): SGHDT, YYEEEE. This CDR3 spans 15 amino acids. Trimming removed 4 bases at V and 0 bases at J, with 11 bases between. This chain's CDR3 is CASSRYRSSGNTIYF. Here the CDR3 DNA reads TGTGCCAGCAGCCGCTATCGGAGCTCTGGAAACACCATATATTTT.

The sample holds a few counts of this clonotype. This sequence joins TRBV29-1 and TRBJ2-3; weak D call: TRBD2 (6 bases). V gave up 7 bases and J gave up 4 bases, with 15 bases separating them. The CDR3 is 13 amino acids. Germline CDR1 and CDR2: SQVTM and ANQGSEA. The CDR3 sequence is CSASIGSPDTQYF. The CDR3 DNA reads TGCAGCGCCTCGATCGGGAGCCCAGATACGCAGTATTTT.

This clonotype was seen many times. The rearrangement joins TRBV2 to TRBJ1-2; no definite D call. V was trimmed by 4 bases and J by 14 bases, leaving 8 bases between them. Germline-derived CDR1 and CDR2 are SNHLY and FYNNEI. CDR3 length: 9 amino acids. The CDR3 is CASSGPETF. CDR3 nucleotide sequence: TGTGCCAGCAGTGGACCCGAGACCTTC.

At least ten counts were recorded for this clonotype. The chain carries TRBV6-2 or TRBV6-3 and TRBJ2-7; a weak D match, TRBD1 (5 bases). This CDR3 comprises 14 residues. Germline CDR1 MNHEY, CDR2 SVGEGT. Trimming cost V 7 bases and J 6 bases, with 19 bases left between them. For the CDR3, the DNA is TGTGCCAGCACTTCAGGGCTTCTCCCCTCCGAGCAGTACTTC. It specifies CASTSGLLPSEQYF.

The rearrangement joins TRBV29-1 to TRBJ1-2; 7 positions agree with TRBD1. There are 13 residues in the CDR3. CDR1 SQVTM and CDR2 ANQGSEA come from the germline V gene. V was clipped by 1 base and J by 7 bases; unmatched bases: 6. CDR3 sequence (DNA): TGCAGCGTTGAAGGACAGGGAGGTATTGGCTACACCTTC. Its protein is CSVEGQGGIGYTF.

For the CDR3, the DNA is TGTGCCAGCAGACTAGCGGGGGGGCCAGATACGCAGTATTTT. Translated: CASRLAGGPDTQYF. The chain carries TRBV12-3 or TRBV12-4 and TRBJ2-3; 13 bases agree with TRBD2. CDR3 length: 14 residues. V shed 6 bases, J shed 4 bases, and the junction held 1 base outside the gene matches.

The chain links TRBV7-9 to TRBJ2-2; the D is unclear. The CDR3 contains 15 residues. The V and J ends lost 4 bases and 1 base respectively, with 10 bases between them. The germline gives CDR1 SEHNR, CDR2 FQNEAQ (reference sequence). The CDR3 here is CASSSNYMNTGELFF. The DNA for the CDR3 is TGTGCCAGCAGCTCGAATTACATGAACACCGGGGAGCTGTTTTTT.

This rearrangement joins TRBV7-2 to TRBJ2-1, with TRBD1 matching 10 bases. V dropped 2 bases and J dropped 4; count of bases not matched to a gene: 5. The germline CDR1 and CDR2 sequences are SGHTA and FQGNSA. The CDR3 covers 16 residues. This CDR3 is CASSLWGQGKYNEQFF. CDR3 nucleotide sequence: TGTGCCAGCAGCTTATGGGGACAGGGGAAATACAATGAGCAGTTCTTC.

V usage is TRBV27 and J usage is TRBJ1-5; 8 bases are shared with TRBD1. From germline, CDR1 is MNHEY and CDR2 SMNVEV (reference sequence). This CDR3 region has 14 residues. J gave up 6 bases and V 2 bases, and 3 bases lay outside the gene matches. The CDR3 nucleotides read TGTGCCAGCAGTTTACAGGGGGCGGTTCAGCCCCAGCATTTT. Translated: CASSLQGAVQPQHF.